These 5 T cell receptor beta chains came from one sample sequenced in a study of shared clonotypes between healthy human individuals (dated by TCRdb to 2020 to 2022). Library preparation used the immunoSEQ multiplex PCR assay. TCRdb re-hosts the immuneACCESS table, in-frame sequences only. Its copies lack some clones; in the studies checked, an unresolved V gene accounts for under half of them, and the cause for the rest is not known. Within this sample are some 1 million clones, with around four fifths of them counted one time only. 1.4% to 1.5% of the sample is taken by the ten largest. The sequencing input was memory CD4+ T cells sorted from blood. Explained via the paper, the cell subset or site label denotes: CD45RA-negative fraction. The receptor source for this set is a young man in good health.

The rearrangement joins TRBV5-1 to TRBJ2-7; TRBD2 is a possible D gene (6 bases). The CDR3 runs 15 residues. Germline CDR1 SGHRS, CDR2 YFSETQ. V was pared by 4 bases and J by 3 bases, with 17 bases between. The CDR3 reads CASSANSGLLYEQYF. CDR3 nucleotides: TGCGCCAGCAGCGCCAATAGCGGACTTCTCTACGAGCAGTACTTC.

This chain links TRBV4-3 with TRBJ2-5; 12 bases are a match to TRBD2. Germline CDR1 LGHNA, CDR2 YSLEER. V lost 0 bases, J lost 5 bases, and 10 bases stayed unmatched. CDR3 length equals 18 residues. This CDR3 is CASSQDLATSGSLETQYF. The CDR3 DNA is TGCGCCAGCAGCCAAGATCTAGCGACTAGCGGGAGTCTGGAGACCCAGTACTTC.

The rearrangement joins TRBV18 to TRBJ1-3; D perhaps matches TRBD1 (5 bases). Trimming removed 3 bases at V and 7 bases at J, with 13 bases between. Germline CDR1 is KGHSH and CDR2 is LQKENI. The CDR3 is made up of 14 amino acids. CDR3 region: CASSPGTGWNTIYF. The CDR3 DNA reads TGTGCCAGCTCACCCGGGACGGGCTGGAACACCATATATTTT.

The chain couples TRBV4-1 to TRBJ2-1; perhaps D is TRBD1 or TRBD2 (5 bases each). Germline V gene lookup returns CDR1 MGHRA and CDR2 YSYEKL. The CDR3 contains 13 residues. V was pared by 4 bases and J by 13 bases, with 17 bases between. CDR3 bases: TGCGCCAGCAGCCTCCCTGAGGGGCCTACCCAGTTCTTC. It translates to CASSLPEGPTQFF.

Remarks on this clone: Different DNA sequences within this sample yield the same CDR3. This chain links TRBV18 with TRBJ2-5; D not resolved. Deletions cut 3 bases from V and 4 bases from J, with 6 bases between. The CDR3 totals 12 residues. From germline, CDR1 is KGHSH and CDR2 LQKENI. The CDR3 nucleotides read TGTGCCAGCTCACCTAATTTAGAGACCCAGTACTTC. Amino acid sequence: CASSPNLETQYF. The variable domain in full, with the rest retrieved from reference TRBV18 and TRBJ2-5, is NAGVMQNPRHLVRRRGQEARLRCSPMKGHSHVYWYRQLPEEGLKFMVYLQKENIIDESGMPKERFSAEFPKEGPSILRIQQVVRGDSAAYFCASSPNLETQYFGPGTRLLVL.